One sample yielded the 28 T cell receptor beta chains listed below, sequenced in a study of T cells after yellow fever vaccination. One entry per CDR3 protein, called by TCRdb with MiXCR from the 5' RACE reads. Of 350,000 to 550,000 distinct CDR3 sequences in the sample, approximately 19% were seen once. Sequenced here: PBMCs, sampled before the yellow fever booster vaccination. The receptors stem from a man aged 18 to 29 who received the YFV17D yellow fever vaccine.

This clonotype was counted at least ten times. This chain links TRBV7-2 with TRBJ1-4, with D possibly being TRBD1 (6 bases). CDR1 is SGHTA and CDR2 is FQGNSA in the germline V gene. The CDR3 contains 14 residues. Trimming removed 5 bases at V and 10 bases at J, with 17 bases between. In DNA, the CDR3 is TGTGCCAGCAGCCCTCGGGGGGGGGCCGGAAAACTGTTTTTT. It encodes CASSPRGGAGKLFF. Drawing the rest from reference TRBV7-2 and TRBJ1-4, the complete variable domain is GAGVSQSPSNKVTEKGKDVELRCDPISGHTALYWYRQSLGQGLEFLIYFQGNSAPDKSGLPSDRFSAERTGGSVSTLTIQRTQQEDSAVYLCASSPRGGAGKLFFGSGTQLSVL.

This clonotype was found a few times. The chain combines TRBV12-3 or TRBV12-4 with TRBJ1-5; D gene ambiguous. V lost 4 bases, J lost 0 bases, and 13 bases lay in between. The CDR3 runs 16 residues. The CDR3 reads CASSWWTKYSNQPQHF. Here the CDR3 DNA reads TGTGCCAGCAGTTGGTGGACGAAATATAGCAATCAGCCCCAGCATTTT.

There are many counts of this clonotype. The chain couples TRBV4-2 to TRBJ1-2, with D possibly matching TRBD1 (5 bases). The CDR3 is made up of 17 amino acids. Germline CDR1 reads LGHNA; CDR2 reads YNFKEQ. Trimming stripped 0 bases from V and 8 bases from J, with 22 bases between. CDR3 amino acids: CASSQDSAKPGIVGYTF. CDR3 nucleotide sequence: TGTGCCAGCAGCCAAGATAGCGCTAAGCCAGGGATTGTGGGCTACACCTTC.

This clonotype was observed many times. The chain combines TRBV18 with TRBJ1-2; unclear D gene. V was shortened by 5 bases and J by 8 bases, with 18 bases between the two germline ends. The CDR3 has 14 amino acids. The germline V gene encodes CDR1 KGHSH and CDR2 LQKENI. Here the CDR3 DNA reads TGTGCCAGCTCAGCGGCAAACTCGGATGTAGGCTACACCTTC. Protein: CASSAANSDVGYTF.

The table lists this clonotype with a few counts. The genes are TRBV20-1 and TRBJ1-1; D remains unclear. The CDR3 loop spans 14 amino acids. Trimming pared 3 bases from V and 2 bases from J, leaving 13 bases between. Germline CDR1 reads DFQATT; CDR2 reads SNEGSKA (reference sequence). In DNA, the CDR3 is TGCAGTGCTAGCCTCCCCGGGTCCAACACTGAAGCTTTCTTT. Its protein product is CSASLPGSNTEAFF.

The rearrangement links TRBV18 to TRBJ2-7; no definite D call. The V gene's germline CDR1 is KGHSH and CDR2 LQKENI. V was pared by 7 bases and J by 2 bases, with 9 bases between. The CDR3 loop spans 12 amino acids. CDR3 in DNA: TGTGCCAGCTTAGAGGTACCCTACGAGCAGTACTTC. Its translation is CASLEVPYEQYF.

The J gene is TRBJ2-3, the V gene TRBV7-9; D call uncertain. V lost 2 bases and J lost 2, with 11 bases in between. Per germline, CDR1 SEHNR and CDR2 FQNEAQ (reference sequence). This CDR3 has 15 amino acids. The CDR3 bases are TGTGCCAGCAGCTTAATTTCCAGGAACACAGATACGCAGTATTTT. Encoded protein: CASSLISRNTDTQYF.

This clonotype was found a few times. The chain carries TRBV18 and TRBJ2-7; D unclear. V was shortened by 2 bases and J by 6 bases, with 14 bases between the two germline ends. Germline V lookup: CDR1 KGHSH, CDR2 LQKENI. The length of the CDR3 is 14 residues. DNA for the CDR3: TGTGCCAGCTCACCAGGGGTTCAGGAACTCGAGCAGTACTTC. Amino acid sequence: CASSPGVQELEQYF. The entire variable domain, with the rest obtained from reference TRBV18 and TRBJ2-7, is as follows: NAGVMQNPRHLVRRRGQEARLRCSPMKGHSHVYWYRQLPEEGLKFMVYLQKENIIDESGMPKERFSAEFPKEGPSILRIQQVVRGDSAAYFCASSPGVQELEQYFGPGTRLTVT.

This clonotype was observed at least ten times. V and J are TRBV7-9 and TRBJ1-2, with D perhaps matching TRBD1 (6 bases). Germline CDR1 and CDR2: SEHNR and FQNEAQ (reference sequence). The V end lost 5 bases, the J end lost 8 bases, and 18 bases lay between the germline ends. CDR3 length equals 14 residues. The CDR3 region is CASSPTSGAQGYTF. The CDR3 DNA reads TGTGCCAGCAGCCCGACTTCAGGGGCACAAGGCTACACCTTC.

This clonotype has only a few counts. V gene TRBV6-4 combines with J gene TRBJ1-5; maybe TRBD1 (6 bases). Trimming removed 0 bases at V and 2 bases at J, with 8 bases between. Germline values: CDR1 MRHNA, CDR2 SNTAGT. The CDR3 length is 15 residues. For the CDR3, the DNA is TGTGCCAGCAGTGACTCGGCAGGGGGCAATCAGCCCCAGCATTTT. Protein: CASSDSAGGNQPQHF.

This clonotype was picked up a small number of times. This rearrangement joins TRBV5-6 to TRBJ2-1; D gene unclear. V was clipped by 3 bases and J by 5 bases, with 6 bases between them. CDR1 is SGHDT and CDR2 is YYEEEE in the germline V gene. The CDR3 contains 12 residues. The CDR3, as DNA: TGTGCCAGCAGCTCTGTTAACAATGAGCAGTTCTTC. Protein: CASSSVNNEQFF.

The rearrangement uses TRBV12-3 or TRBV12-4 and TRBJ2-7; D possibly corresponds to TRBD2 (6 bases). Trimming stripped 5 bases from V and 2 bases from J, with 13 bases between. The CDR3 loop spans 14 amino acids. The CDR3: CASSLPGLAYEQYF. CDR3 DNA sequence: TGTGCCAGCAGTCTCCCGGGACTGGCCTACGAGCAGTACTTC.

This clonotype appeared many times. The chain is built from TRBV27 and TRBJ1-4; D is perhaps TRBD1 (5 bases). The CDR3 is made up of 15 amino acids. Germline CDR1 MNHEY, CDR2 SMNVEV (reference sequence). V dropped 3 bases and J dropped 10 bases, with 18 bases sitting between them. The CDR3 sequence: CASSFGGVGTGKLFF. As DNA, the CDR3 is TGTGCCAGCAGTTTTGGAGGCGTGGGGACGGGAAAACTGTTTTTT.

The genes are TRBV20-1 and TRBJ2-3; TRBD2 matches 9 bases. CDR1 DFQATT and CDR2 SNEGSKA come from the germline V gene (reference sequence). The CDR3 consists of 15 residues. J gave up 2 bases and V 4 bases, and 7 bases lay outside the gene matches. CDR3 sequence: CSAKKAGGFTDTQYF. In DNA, the CDR3 is TGCAGTGCTAAGAAAGCGGGGGGATTCACAGATACGCAGTATTTT.

This clonotype was seen a few times. V usage is TRBV24-1 and J usage is TRBJ1-4; the D gene is possibly TRBD1 (6 bases). Trimming shortened V by 3 bases and J by 4 bases, and 11 bases separated the two germline ends. The CDR3 runs 15 residues. Germline-derived CDR1 and CDR2 are KGHDR and SFDVKD. The CDR3 bases are TGTGCCACCAGTGATACGAGGACAGTTAATGAAAAACTGTTTTTT. Protein product: CATSDTRTVNEKLFF.

This clonotype was counted between two and nine times. The rearrangement joins TRBV10-3 to TRBJ1-1, with TRBD1 matching over 7 bases. CDR1 and CDR2 from the germline V gene are ENHRY and SYGVKD. The CDR3 runs to 13 residues. The V segment lost 8 bases and the J segment 6 bases; nucleotides outside the gene matches: 9. CDR3 sequence (DNA): TGTGCCATCTTTTCACAGGGGAGATCTGAAGCTTTCTTT. As protein: CAIFSQGRSEAFF.

J is TRBJ2-5 and V is TRBV20-1, with TRBD1 matching over 7 bases. The V segment lost 5 bases and the J segment 2 bases; nucleotides outside the gene matches: 2. The germline CDR1 and CDR2 sequences are DFQATT and SNEGSKA (reference sequence). This CDR3 is 12 amino acids long. The CDR3 region has the DNA TGCAGTGCTTCGGACAGGCAAGAGACCCAGTACTTC. Its translation is CSASDRQETQYF.

This clonotype was seen only a few times. The rearrangement links TRBV10-1 to TRBJ2-3; 7 bases are a match to TRBD1. V was clipped by 3 bases and J by 3 bases; unmatched bases: 12. This CDR3 is built from 17 residues. CDR1 is WNHNN, CDR2 SYGVQD, per germline (reference sequence). CDR3 nucleotides: TGCGCCAGCAGTGAATCGAGGGGGCAGTATCGTACAGATACGCAGTATTTT. Its translation is CASSESRGQYRTDTQYF.

This clonotype occurred a few times. The V and J genes are TRBV5-6 and TRBJ1-6; D gene uncertain. The V end was cut by 5 bases, the J end by 10 bases, with 16 bases between. The CDR3 spans 14 residues. The germline gives CDR1 SGHDT, CDR2 YYEEEE. In DNA form, the CDR3 reads TGTGCCAGCAGGTCTACCTGGACTAGGTCACCCCTCCACTTT. It translates to CASRSTWTRSPLHF.

This chain links TRBV25-1 with TRBJ1-1; tentatively, D is TRBD1 (5 bases). V lost 4 bases to trimming and J lost 0 bases, with 15 bases between them. The CDR3 loop spans 16 amino acids. CDR1 and CDR2 from the germline V gene are MGHDK and SYGVNS. CDR3 protein: CASSGGQGVVNTEAFF. The CDR3 bases are TGTGCCAGCAGTGGGGGCCAGGGCGTAGTGAACACTGAAGCTTTCTTT.

The rearrangement joins TRBV14 to TRBJ1-4, with no clear D. The germline V and J ends were trimmed by 0 bases and 4 bases, with 15 bases remaining between them. Germline V gene data show CDR1 as SGHDN and CDR2 as FVKESK. The CDR3 runs 17 residues. The CDR3 protein is CASSQDRRPPLNEKLFF. CDR3 coding DNA: TGTGCCAGCAGCCAAGATCGCAGACCCCCTCTTAATGAAAAACTGTTTTTT.

This clonotype was recorded at least ten times. The chain joins TRBV7-3 to TRBJ1-1, with D maybe TRBD1 (6 bases). V lost 3 bases to trimming and J lost 3 bases, with 8 bases between them. The germline CDR1 and CDR2 sequences are SGHTA and FQGTGA. This CDR3 is built from 13 residues. CDR3: CASSLRGDTEAFF. Here the CDR3 DNA reads TGTGCCAGCAGCTTGAGGGGGGACACTGAAGCTTTCTTT.

V usage is TRBV7-2 and J usage is TRBJ2-1, with 11 bases lining up with TRBD2. J lost 6 bases, V lost 2 bases, and 6 bases had no gene match. This CDR3 comprises 16 residues. Germline V lookup: CDR1 SGHTA, CDR2 FQGNSA. CDR3 amino acids: CASSLLNSGGANEQFF. In nucleotides, the CDR3 is TGTGCCAGCAGCTTACTAAATAGCGGGGGGGCCAATGAGCAGTTCTTC.

The rearrangement links TRBV19 to TRBJ2-6; D is undetermined. Germline-derived CDR1 and CDR2 are LNHDA and SQIVND (reference sequence). This CDR3 has 14 residues. The germline V and J ends were trimmed by 1 base and 1 base, with 2 bases remaining between them. The CDR3 coding sequence is TGTGCCAGTAGTATAGTGTCTGGGGCCAACGTCCTGACTTTC. Protein: CASSIVSGANVLTF.

This chain joins TRBV6-2 or TRBV6-3 and TRBJ2-7; TRBD2 is a possible D gene (6 bases). CDR3 length: 15 residues. The V and J ends lost 5 bases and 3 bases respectively, with 17 bases between them. The V gene's germline CDR1 is MNHEY and CDR2 SVGEGT. The chain's CDR3 is CASSQSAGFGYEQYV. The DNA for the CDR3 is TGTGCCAGCAGTCAGTCGGCGGGGTTCGGCTACGAGCAGTACGTC.

At least ten counts were recorded for this clonotype. J is TRBJ2-3 and V is TRBV7-2; the D gene is possibly TRBD1 (5 bases). The germline gives CDR1 SGHTA, CDR2 FQGNSA. The V end was cut by 0 bases, the J end by 0 bases, with 10 bases between. This CDR3 is 16 amino acids long. The CDR3 DNA reads TGTGCCAGCAGCTTAGCGCCGTGGGGCAGCACAGATACGCAGTATTTT. It translates to CASSLAPWGSTDTQYF.

In DNA form, the CDR3 reads TGTGCCAGCAGTGTATCCGGGGCGGGAACAGATACGCAGTATTTT. This codes for CASSVSGAGTDTQYF. The chain links TRBV25-1 to TRBJ2-3; possible D gene TRBD2, 6 bases. This CDR3 has 15 residues. CDR1 is MGHDK, CDR2 SYGVNS, per germline. Trimming shortened V by 4 bases and J by 3 bases, and 14 bases separated the two germline ends. Variable domain in full (rest from reference TRBV25-1 and TRBJ2-3): EADIYQTPRYLVIGTGKKITLECSQTMGHDKMYWYQQDPGMELHLIHYSYGVNSTEKGDLSSESTVSRIRTEHFPLTLESARPSHTSQYLCASSVSGAGTDTQYFGPGTRLTVL.

This clonotype was counted ten times or more. The chain employs TRBV7-2 and TRBJ2-7, with 9 bases identical to TRBD2. Germline loops: CDR1 SGHTA, CDR2 FQGNSA. This CDR3 spans 14 amino acids. Trimming took 0 bases from V and 4 from J; bases not matched to a gene: 1. The CDR3 DNA sequence: TGTGCCAGCAGCTTAGCTAGCGGGGGTTACGAGCAGTACTTC. As protein: CASSLASGGYEQYF.